The 14 T cell receptor beta chains presented below share a single source sample, sequenced in a study of blood T cell repertoires in COVID-19. Here immunoSEQ multiplex PCR was the method, and the copy in TCRdb shows in-frame clones only, minus some. The sample holds about 260,000 clones, roughly 90% seen once. Sequencing used peripheral blood. The receptors here all came from a woman aged 25 to 39 with COVID-19, enrolled during active disease.

The chain uses TRBV11-2 and TRBJ1-6, with D perhaps matching TRBD1 (5 bases). The V and J ends lost 7 bases and 6 bases respectively, with 10 bases between them. CDR3 length equals 13 residues. Per germline, CDR1 SGHAT and CDR2 FQNNGV. CDR3 amino acids: CASKGEGNSPLHF. CDR3 nucleotides: TGTGCCAGCAAAGGGGAGGGTAATTCACCCCTCCACTTT.

V gene TRBV20-1 combines with J gene TRBJ2-1; D is possibly TRBD2 (6 bases). Trimming stripped 3 bases from V and 6 bases from J, with 15 bases between. Germline V CDR1 and CDR2: DFQATT, SNEGSKA (reference sequence). The CDR3 extends over 14 amino acids. CDR3 sequence reads: CSASKAGPFNEQFF. In DNA, the CDR3 is TGCAGTGCTAGTAAAGCGGGCCCCTTCAATGAGCAGTTCTTC.

V gene TRBV6-5 combines with J gene TRBJ2-7, with no clear D. The length of the CDR3 is 13 residues. V lost 0 bases to trimming and J lost 5 bases, with 8 bases between them. Germline V gene sequence: CDR1 MNHEY, CDR2 SVGAGI. CDR3 sequence: CASSYSTRNEQYF. In DNA form, the CDR3 reads TGTGCCAGCAGTTACTCGACGAGGAACGAGCAGTACTTC.

CDR3 coding DNA: TGTGCCAGCAGCTTAACGGCTTTAACTGGGGCCAACGTCCTGACTTTC. It encodes CASSLTALTGANVLTF. The chain joins TRBV7-3 to TRBJ2-6, with unresolved D. This CDR3 has 16 amino acids. Germline V gene lookup returns CDR1 SGHTA and CDR2 FQGTGA. V was shortened by 0 bases and J by 2 bases, with 8 bases between the two germline ends.

The V gene is TRBV28, the J gene TRBJ2-3, with D possibly matching TRBD2 (5 bases). The CDR3 covers 15 residues. V lost 2 bases to trimming and J lost 5 bases, with 14 bases between them. Germline CDR1 MDHEN, CDR2 SYDVKM. CDR3: CASSLEGQPGDTQYF. DNA of the CDR3: TGTGCCAGCAGTTTAGAGGGCCAGCCCGGAGATACGCAGTATTTT.

On this clone itself: The sample has other DNA sequences that encode this CDR3 too. The chain links TRBV6-6 to TRBJ2-5, with a tentative D call TRBD1 (6 bases). CDR3 length: 12 amino acids. V lost 2 bases and J 5 bases, leaving 6 bases between the germline ends. CDR1 is MNHNY, CDR2 SVGAGI, per germline (reference sequence). Here the CDR3 DNA reads TGTGCCAGCAGTTACAGGGGGGAGACCCAGTACTTC. Its protein product is CASSYRGETQYF.

The rearrangement joins TRBV28 to TRBJ2-1; TRBD2 matches at 12 bases. The junction had 10 bases not matched to a gene; V was cut back by 3 bases and J by 10 bases. The CDR3 runs 16 residues. The germline V gene encodes CDR1 MDHEN and CDR2 SYDVKM. The CDR3 DNA reads TGTGCCAGCAGTTTTGGGGCTAGCGGGAGGGCCAGAGAGCAGTTCTTC. This gives the protein CASSFGASGRAREQFF.

The genes are TRBV28 and TRBJ1-2; 9 bases fit TRBD1. Germline loops: CDR1 MDHEN, CDR2 SYDVKM. The junction had 6 bases not matched to a gene; V was cut back by 4 bases and J by 6 bases. The CDR3 sequence is 14 residues long. The DNA of the CDR3 is TGTGCCAGCAGTTCGACCGGGACAGGGCATGGCTACACCTTC. This sequence encodes CASSSTGTGHGYTF.

The chain combines TRBV29-1 with TRBJ2-2; possibly TRBD1 for D (6 bases). Germline V gene lookup returns CDR1 SQVTM and CDR2 ANQGSEA. The length of the CDR3 is 15 residues. V was clipped by 3 bases and J by 2 bases, with 13 bases between them. The CDR3 nucleotides are TGCAGCGTTGAGGGGGACACCCGAAACACCGGGGAGCTGTTTTTT. Translated: CSVEGDTRNTGELFF.

Here the CDR3 DNA reads TGCGCCAGCAGCTTGGGCGGCGGGGGGACAGATACGCAGTATTTT. Amino acids: CASSLGGGGTDTQYF. The V gene is TRBV5-1, the J gene TRBJ2-3; the match to TRBD2 covers 8 bases. J lost 3 bases, V lost 0 bases, and 3 bases had no gene match. CDR3 length: 15 residues. Germline CDR1 and CDR2: SGHRS and YFSETQ.

The rearrangement links TRBV5-1 to TRBJ2-1; tentative D call: TRBD1 (6 bases). The germline CDR1 and CDR2 sequences are SGHRS and YFSETQ. The V gene lost 0 bases and the J gene lost 7 bases, with 11 bases spanning the gap. This CDR3 has 14 residues. The CDR3 here is CASSLGDKTNEQFF. In DNA form, the CDR3 reads TGCGCCAGCAGCTTGGGGGACAAAACAAATGAGCAGTTCTTC.

This chain uses TRBV7-2 with TRBJ2-5; 14 nucleotides agree with TRBD2. Germline V gene lookup returns CDR1 SGHTA and CDR2 FQGNSA. The ends lost 1 base at V and 6 bases at J; junction bases unmatched: 7. This CDR3 contains 17 residues. The CDR3 DNA reads as TGTGCCAGCAGCTTAGGTGGGACTAGCGGGAGTATAAAGACCCAGTACTTC. Translation: CASSLGGTSGSIKTQYF.

The chain joins TRBV4-3 to TRBJ2-5; TRBD1 matches 9 bases. Germline CDR1 is LGHNA and CDR2 is YSLEER. There are 16 residues in the CDR3. V lost 3 bases to trimming and J lost 4 bases; unmatched junction nucleotides: 9. CDR3 DNA: TGCGCCAGCAGCCAGTTACTTACAGGGGGCAGAGAGACCCAGTACTTC. Translating it yields CASSQLLTGGRETQYF.

V is TRBV28 and J is TRBJ1-2, with D perhaps TRBD1 (5 bases). From germline, CDR1 is MDHEN and CDR2 SYDVKM. V shed 1 base and J shed 1 base, with 16 bases lying between them. The length of the CDR3 is 17 residues. Here the CDR3 DNA reads TGTGCCAGCAGTTTATCCCTCCGCACAGGCGATAACTATGGCTACACCTTC. Amino acids: CASSLSLRTGDNYGYTF.